This section outlines one T cell receptor (beta chain) sequence together with its context. This record comes from a study of Ad26.COV2.S vaccination and SARS-CoV-2 variants. Treatment described: 15 to 20 received Ad26.COV2.S at low or high dose, single or two shots; about 5 received placebo; per-sample allocation not given. Sampling took place 63 days after the first vaccine or placebo injection. The germline V gene has CDR1 SGHTA and CDR2 FQGNSA. V dropped 5 bases and J dropped 3 bases, with 8 bases sitting between them. The CDR3 totals 13 residues. The method was immunoSEQ multiplex PCR; TCRdb's version includes in-frame clones alone and lacks a portion of them. The table lists around 450,000 clones, 75% to 90% of them singletons.

V is TRBV7-2 and J is TRBJ1-5, with D perhaps TRBD1 (5 bases). This TCR derives from a person aged 18-65 years who received the Ad26.COV2.S COVID-19 vaccine or a placebo. Sequences were derived from peripheral blood, sampled in a trial of Ad26.COV2.S vaccine versus placebo. This chain's CDR3 is CASSRQTNQPQHF. CDR3 coding DNA: TGTGCCAGCAGCCGACAGACCAATCAGCCCCAGCATTTT. Full variable domain (remainder filled in from reference TRBV7-2 and TRBJ1-5): GAGVSQSPSNKVTEKGKDVELRCDPISGHTALYWYRQSLGQGLEFLIYFQGNSAPDKSGLPSDRFSAERTGGSVSTLTIQRTQQEDSAVYLCASSRQTNQPQHFGDGTRLSIL.